A single T cell receptor beta chain is shown here with its context. Its antigen is unidentified. In the PCR, 60 Vbeta and 13 Jbeta primers were used. Clones were read by immunoSEQ multiplex PCR, and TCRdb kept only the in-frame ones, dropping some. This specimen shows about 190,000 clones; the ten leading clones hold approximately 0.98%. The sample comes from a study of cytomegalovirus exposure and HLA in healthy donors. Study findings and constraints: Within a later analysis, the majority of CMV-associated TCR beta chains appeared HLA-restricted. In vitro checks showed that three CMV-associated chains really do target CMV antigens. The authors judged a highly shared variant cluster likely a sequencing artifact. The study labeled 150 to 200 TCR beta chains cytomegalovirus-associated.

The sequencing sample was made of PBMCs. The clonotype originates from a young woman in good health and CMV-seropositive.

The chain's CDR3 is CASTSDRGHTDTQYF. For the CDR3, the DNA is TGTGCCAGCACCTCGGACAGGGGGCACACAGATACGCAGTATTTT. The chain recombines TRBV2 with TRBJ2-3; 11 bases match TRBD1. The V gene's germline CDR1 is SNHLY and CDR2 FYNNEI. The CDR3 totals 15 residues. V lost 7 bases, J lost 2 bases, and 5 bases stayed unmatched.